This T cell receptor (beta chain) was documented in a study of type 1 and type 2 diabetes patients. The wider study: The cohort mixed type 1 diabetes, type 2 diabetes and nondiabetic donors. Overall study findings and caveats: Some T1D-only expanded clones might appear in more T2D or control samples. Age and gender were not matched between study groups, possibly biasing interpretation.

PCR was run on genomic DNA. A primer set of 30 forward and 13 reverse primers amplified the CDR3. TCRdb independently ran MiXCR on the multiplex PCR reads; one entry per CDR3 protein. The profile shows about 250,000 distinct CDR3 sequences, more than 45% of them singletons. Anyone with other autoimmune disease or infection in the prior four weeks was excluded. Turning to this clonotype: The antigen is not known.

The source material was peripheral blood mononuclear cells (PBMCs). The TCR sequence derives from a man aged 18 to 30 with type 2 diabetes.

The CDR3 bases are TGTGCCAGCAGCTTAAATGGCGAGCAGTACTTC. Amino acid sequence: CASSLNGEQYF. V gene TRBV7-2 combines with J gene TRBJ2-7, with D unresolved. There are 11 residues in the CDR3. The V and J ends lost 2 bases and 6 bases respectively, with 5 bases between them. Germline V lookup: CDR1 SGHTA, CDR2 FQGNSA. Full variable domain (rest looked up from reference TRBV7-2 and TRBJ2-7): GAGVSQSPSNKVTEKGKDVELRCDPISGHTALYWYRQSLGQGLEFLIYFQGNSAPDKSGLPSDRFSAERTGGSVSTLTIQRTQQEDSAVYLCASSLNGEQYFGPGTRLTVT.